This T cell receptor beta chain derives from a study of tumor and adjacent non-tumor tissue in lung cancer. Study-level findings and limits: Normal lung showed higher cumulative top 100 clone frequency than tumor.

The library came from three nested PCR rounds adapted from ARM-PCR protocols. TCRdb reprocessed the multiplex PCR reads via MiXCR and lists one record per CDR3 protein. The sample has around 210,000 distinct CDR3 sequences, about 76% seen once; the top ten hold 25%. Concerning this clonotype: Its antigen is undetermined. The junction departs from the called germline gene at one end, perhaps through a read error.

CDR3 length: 11 residues. Germline V gene data show CDR1 as SEHNR and CDR2 as FQNEAQ (reference sequence). This sample's RNA came from whole unsorted tissue. Between August and November 2014, newly diagnosed, chemotherapy-naive lung cancer patients underwent thoracic surgery in China. The chain employs TRBV7-9 and TRBJ2-7; D not certain. The clonotype originates from a man aged 55 to 70 with non-small cell lung cancer. Sequenced: lung tumor tissue. CDR3 nucleotide sequence: TGTACCAGCAGCACCTCTTCAGAGCAGTACTTC. Its protein is CTSSTSSEQYF.